The 3 T cell receptor beta chains below were found in one sample sequenced in a study of CD8 T cells in ankylosing spondylitis (dated by TCRdb to between 2016 and 2019). The protocol used for the library was 5' RACE. TCRdb lists the instrument as Illumina HiSeq 2500. TCRdb itself trimmed the public reads at Q25 with fastp, ran MiXCR and retained productive beta chains. Each entry is one CDR3 protein sequence, shown with its most common DNA and genes. In this sample the table shows some 9,700 distinct CDR3 sequences, around 6% of which occur a single time. Of the sample, 41% falls within the top ten clones. The material sequenced was blood, either unsorted or a sorted T cell fraction (not recorded which). The receptors originated from a female donor with ankylosing spondylitis or in good health (not recorded which).

Sample share makes this clonotype medium-sized. This sequence joins TRBV9 and TRBJ1-4, with D possibly matching TRBD1 (6 bases). Germline assignment: CDR1 SGDLS and CDR2 YYNGEE. Trimming stripped 4 bases from V and 0 bases from J, with 10 bases between. This CDR3 is 15 amino acids long. The DNA of the CDR3 is TGTGCCAGCAGCACGGACAGTTCAACTAATGAAAAACTGTTTTTT. Its protein product is CASSTDSSTNEKLFF. Supplemented by reference TRBV9 and TRBJ1-4, the full variable domain reads DSGVTQTPKHLITATGQRVTLRCSPRSGDLSVYWYQQSLDQGLQFLIQYYNGEERAKGNILERFSAQQFPDLHSELNLSSLELGDSALYFCASSTDSSTNEKLFFGSGTQLSVL.

At least ten counts were recorded for this clonotype. This chain joins TRBV9 and TRBJ2-1; 8 nucleotides match TRBD2. V lost 0 bases, J lost 7 bases, and 9 bases stayed unmatched. CDR1 and CDR2 from the germline V gene are SGDLS and YYNGEE. CDR3 size: 16 residues. CDR3: CASSVEWRGDSNEQFF. CDR3 nucleotides: TGTGCCAGCAGCGTAGAATGGCGGGGGGACTCGAATGAGCAGTTCTTC.

Within the sample, this clonotype is medium-sized. The V call is TRBV9, the J call TRBJ1-2; 7 nucleotides agree with TRBD1. This CDR3 spans 14 amino acids. The V gene's germline CDR1 is SGDLS and CDR2 YYNGEE. J was trimmed by 8 bases and V by 4 bases; bases with no gene match: 11. CDR3 sequence reads: CASSPGSTGKGYTF. In nucleotides, the CDR3 is TGTGCCAGCAGCCCCGGATCGACAGGGAAAGGCTACACCTTC. Using reference TRBV9 and TRBJ1-2 for the parts outside the CDR3, the full variable domain is DSGVTQTPKHLITATGQRVTLRCSPRSGDLSVYWYQQSLDQGLQFLIQYYNGEERAKGNILERFSAQQFPDLHSELNLSSLELGDSALYFCASSPGSTGKGYTFGSGTRLTVV.